These T cell receptor beta chains were read from a single sample in a study of radiation and T cells in renal cell carcinoma. TCRdb's table, derived via immunoSEQ multiplex PCR, lists solely in-frame clones and lacks some. The table lists roughly 82,000 clones, roughly 87% of them singletons. The material was blood, obtained from a patient whose treatment included radiotherapy and nephrectomy. The receptors were sampled from a woman in her seventies with renal cell carcinoma. Both conserved end residues are part of each CDR3. The D gene is left open where the match is weak. Clone size is not always given. Where it is, it says once, few, many or a class for expanded clones.

d_gene	abundance	v_gene	j_gene	CDR3aa	CDR3nt
TRBD1	NA	TRBV5-1	TRBJ1-2	CASSINPGGDGYTF	TGCGCCAGCAGCATCAATCCAGGGGGTGATGGCTACACCTTC
NA	NA	TRBV7-9	TRBJ2-5	CASSGNSQETQYF	TGTGCCAGCAGCGGGAACTCCCAAGAGACCCAGTACTTC
NA	NA	TRBV11-3	TRBJ2-1	CASREVSSYNEQFF	TGTGCCAGCAGAGAAGTCAGCTCCTACAATGAGCAGTTCTTC
NA	NA	TRBV5-4	TRBJ2-1	CASSSGPNGDEQFF	TGTGCCAGCAGCTCCGGGCCGAACGGCGATGAGCAGTTCTTC
TRBD2	NA	TRBV7-9	TRBJ2-6	CASSSRLAMAGANVLTF	TGTGCCAGCAGCTCAAGACTAGCAATGGCTGGGGCCAACGTCCTGACTTTC
NA	NA	TRBV4-2	TRBJ1-6	CASSQDRGRVRSPLHF	TGTGCCAGCAGCCAAGACCGCGGGAGGGTACGATCACCCCTCCACTTT
NA	NA	TRBV6-5	TRBJ1-6	CASSYGTSYNSPLHF	TGTGCCAGCAGTTACGGGACCTCCTATAATTCACCCCTCCACTTT
NA	NA	TRBV6-5	TRBJ1-5	CASRFSGNQPQHF	TGTGCCAGCAGGTTTTCGGGCAATCAGCCCCAGCATTTT
TRBD1	NA	TRBV5-6	TRBJ2-3	CASSLVGDRGPPGTDTQYF	TGTGCCAGCAGCTTGGTTGGGGACAGGGGGCCTCCGGGCACAGATACGCAGTATTTT
NA	few	TRBV28	TRBJ2-7	CASSFGQPYEQYF	TGTGCCAGCAGTTTCGGACAGCCCTACGAGCAGTACTTC
NA	NA	TRBV7-2	TRBJ1-1	CASSLEARVTTEAFF	TGTGCCAGCAGCTTAGAGGCCAGGGTGACAACTGAAGCTTTCTTT
TRBD1	NA	TRBV30	TRBJ2-2	CAWGDSWNTGELFF	TGTGCCTGGGGGGACAGTTGGAACACCGGGGAGCTGTTTTTT
NA	NA	TRBV28	TRBJ2-3	CASSRFIGGGTDTQYF	TGTGCCAGCAGCCGCTTCATTGGGGGCGGCACAGATACGCAGTATTTT
TRBD2	NA	TRBV5-8	TRBJ2-1	CASVHPKRGAYNEQFF	TGTGCCAGCGTGCACCCAAAGCGGGGGGCCTACAATGAGCAGTTCTTC